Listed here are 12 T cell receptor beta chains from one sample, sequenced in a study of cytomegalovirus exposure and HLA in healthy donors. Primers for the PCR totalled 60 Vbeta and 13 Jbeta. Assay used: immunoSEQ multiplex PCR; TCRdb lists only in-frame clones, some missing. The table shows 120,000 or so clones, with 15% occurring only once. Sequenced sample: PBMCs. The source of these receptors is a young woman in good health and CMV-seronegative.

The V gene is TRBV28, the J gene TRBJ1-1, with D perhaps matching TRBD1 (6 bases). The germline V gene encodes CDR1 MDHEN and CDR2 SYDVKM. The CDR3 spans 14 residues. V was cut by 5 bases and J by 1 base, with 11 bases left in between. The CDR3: CASSRGHSNTEAFF. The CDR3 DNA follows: TGTGCCAGCAGTCGGGGACACTCGAACACTGAAGCTTTCTTT.

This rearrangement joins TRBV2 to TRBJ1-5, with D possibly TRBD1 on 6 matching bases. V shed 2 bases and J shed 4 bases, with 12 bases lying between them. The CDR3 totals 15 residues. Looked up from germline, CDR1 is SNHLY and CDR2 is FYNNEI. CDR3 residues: CASSEISTGNQPQHF. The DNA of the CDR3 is TGTGCCAGCAGTGAAATTTCAACAGGGAATCAGCCCCAGCATTTT.

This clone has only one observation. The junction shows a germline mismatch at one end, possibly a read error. The CDR3 protein is CASRGTSGPNEQFF. The CDR3 bases are TGTGCCAGCAGGGGGACTAGCGGACCCAATGAGCAATTCTTC. The rearrangement links TRBV28 to TRBJ2-1; 11 bases match TRBD2. This CDR3 spans 14 amino acids. CDR1 is MDHEN and CDR2 is SYDVKM in the germline V gene. Full variable domain (remainder filled in from reference TRBV28 and TRBJ2-1): DVKVTQSSRYLVKRTGEKVFLECVQDMDHENMFWYRQDPGLGLRLIYFSYDVKMKEKGDIPEGYSVSREKKERFSLILESASTNQTSMYLCASRGTSGPNEQFFGPGTRLTVL.

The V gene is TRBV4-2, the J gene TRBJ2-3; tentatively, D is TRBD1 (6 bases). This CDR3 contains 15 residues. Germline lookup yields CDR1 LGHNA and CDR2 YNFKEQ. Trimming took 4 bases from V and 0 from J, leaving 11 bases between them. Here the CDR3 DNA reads TGTGCCAGCAGCCCCACCGGGACAAGCACAGATACGCAGTATTTT. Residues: CASSPTGTSTDTQYF.

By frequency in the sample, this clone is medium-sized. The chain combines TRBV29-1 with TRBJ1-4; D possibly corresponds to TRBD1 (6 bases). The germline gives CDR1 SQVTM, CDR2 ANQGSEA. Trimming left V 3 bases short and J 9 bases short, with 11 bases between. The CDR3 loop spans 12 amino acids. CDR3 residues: CSVERQGKKLFF. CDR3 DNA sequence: TGCAGCGTTGAGAGGCAGGGGAAAAAACTGTTTTTT. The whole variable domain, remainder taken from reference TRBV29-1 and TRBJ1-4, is SAVISQKPSRDICQRGTSLTIQCQVDSQVTMMFWYRQQPGQSLTLIATANQGSEATYESGFVIDKFPISRPNLTFSTLTVSNMSPEDSSIYLCSVERQGKKLFFGSGTQLSVL.

CDR3 protein: CASSELRDTGELFF. The CDR3 region has the DNA TGTGCCAGCAGTGAGCTAAGAGATACCGGGGAGCTGTTTTTT. V gene TRBV6-4 combines with J gene TRBJ2-2; no clear D. V was trimmed by 3 bases and J by 5 bases, leaving 10 bases between them. The germline V gene encodes CDR1 MRHNA and CDR2 SNTAGT. The CDR3 is 14 residues long.

DNA of the CDR3: TGCGCCAGCAGCTTGGGGGGGGGCGCGCAGACTGAAGCTTTCTTT. Encoded protein: CASSLGGGAQTEAFF. V usage is TRBV5-1 and J usage is TRBJ1-1, with D perhaps TRBD1 (6 bases). The CDR3 contains 15 residues. Germline CDR1 SGHRS, CDR2 YFSETQ. V shed 0 bases and J shed 5 bases, with 14 bases lying between them.

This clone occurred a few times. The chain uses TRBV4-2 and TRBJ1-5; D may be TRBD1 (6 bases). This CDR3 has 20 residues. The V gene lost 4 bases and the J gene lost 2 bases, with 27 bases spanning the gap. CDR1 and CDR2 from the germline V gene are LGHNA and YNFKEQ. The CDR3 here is CASSRQPPGGQGGGNQPQHF. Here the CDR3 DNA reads TGTGCCAGCAGCCGCCAGCCGCCGGGGGGCCAGGGCGGAGGCAATCAGCCCCAGCATTTT.

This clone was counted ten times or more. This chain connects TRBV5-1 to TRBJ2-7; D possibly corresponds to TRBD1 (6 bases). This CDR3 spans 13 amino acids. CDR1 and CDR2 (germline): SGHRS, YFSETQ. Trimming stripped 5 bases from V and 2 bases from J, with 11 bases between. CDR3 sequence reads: CASSLTGTYEQYF. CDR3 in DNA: TGCGCCAGCAGTTTGACAGGAACCTACGAGCAGTACTTC.

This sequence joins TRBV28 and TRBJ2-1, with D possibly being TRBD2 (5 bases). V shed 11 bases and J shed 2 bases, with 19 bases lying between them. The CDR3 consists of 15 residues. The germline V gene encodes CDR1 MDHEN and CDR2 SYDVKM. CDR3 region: CAAGRRAATYNEQFF. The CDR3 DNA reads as TGTGCCGCGGGTCGAAGAGCGGCCACCTACAATGAGCAGTTCTTC.

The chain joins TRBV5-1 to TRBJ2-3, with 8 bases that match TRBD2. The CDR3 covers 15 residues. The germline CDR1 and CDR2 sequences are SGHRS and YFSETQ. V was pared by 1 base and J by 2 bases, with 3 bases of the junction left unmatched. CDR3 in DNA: TGCGCCAGCAGCTTGACTAGCGGTATCACAGATACGCAGTATTTT. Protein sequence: CASSLTSGITDTQYF.

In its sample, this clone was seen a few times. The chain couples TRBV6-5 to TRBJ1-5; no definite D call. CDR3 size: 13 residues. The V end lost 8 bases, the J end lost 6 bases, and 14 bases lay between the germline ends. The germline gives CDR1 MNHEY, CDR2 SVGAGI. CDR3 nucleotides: TGTGCCAGCGCCCTAATTCTTGGTCAGCCCCAGCATTTT. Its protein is CASALILGQPQHF.